Listed below are T cell receptor beta chains from one sample, sequenced in a study of blood T cell repertoires in COVID-19. TCRdb's copy holds only in-frame clones and misses some; the assay was immunoSEQ multiplex PCR. The table shows 88,000 or so clones, with about 85% occurring only once. The source material was peripheral blood. All receptors derive from a human donor in a cohort sampled during active COVID-19. The CDR3 runs from the conserved cysteine through the conserved F or W. Fields, in order: D gene, V gene, J gene, clone size, CDR3 length, CDR3 protein, CDR3 DNA. The D gene is left open where the match is weak. The size field is filled for only some rows; it gives once, few, many or a size class.

d_call: TRBD2
v_call: TRBV27
j_call: TRBJ2-3
clone_size: NA
cdr3_length: 17
cdr3_aa: CASSMVAGEQGTDTQYF
cdr3_nt: TGTGCCAGCAGTATGGTAGCGGGAGAACAGGGCACAGATACGCAGTATTTT

d_call: NA
v_call: TRBV2
j_call: TRBJ1-2
clone_size: NA
cdr3_length: 14
cdr3_aa: CASSEAGYGPGYTF
cdr3_nt: TGTGCCAGCAGTGAAGCTGGGTATGGGCCTGGCTACACCTTC

d_call: TRBD1
v_call: TRBV5-3
j_call: TRBJ1-6
clone_size: NA
cdr3_length: 17
cdr3_aa: CARSPKDRGGDNSPLHF
cdr3_nt: TGTGCCAGAAGCCCGAAAGACAGGGGCGGTGATAATTCACCCCTCCACTTT

d_call: NA
v_call: TRBV27
j_call: TRBJ2-3
clone_size: NA
cdr3_length: 13
cdr3_aa: CASSLNLVDTQYF
cdr3_nt: TGTGCCAGCAGTCTTAATTTAGTCGATACGCAGTATTTT

d_call: NA
v_call: TRBV7-9
j_call: TRBJ1-1
clone_size: NA
cdr3_length: 13
cdr3_aa: CASDRGRYTEAFF
cdr3_nt: TGTGCCAGCGACCGAGGGAGGTACACTGAAGCTTTCTTT

d_call: TRBD1
v_call: TRBV4-1
j_call: TRBJ1-1
clone_size: NA
cdr3_length: 14
cdr3_aa: CASSQGHRGTEAFF
cdr3_nt: TGCGCCAGCAGCCAGGGCCACAGGGGCACTGAAGCTTTCTTT

d_call: TRBD1
v_call: TRBV30
j_call: TRBJ2-5
clone_size: NA
cdr3_length: 14
cdr3_aa: CAWSGQGALETQYF
cdr3_nt: TGTGCCTGGAGCGGACAGGGGGCATTGGAGACCCAGTACTTC

d_call: TRBD2
v_call: TRBV6-2/TRBV6-3
j_call: TRBJ2-1
clone_size: NA
cdr3_length: 16
cdr3_aa: CASSFPGLAAYNEQFF
cdr3_nt: TGTGCCAGCAGTTTCCCCGGACTAGCGGCCTACAATGAGCAGTTCTTC

d_call: TRBD2
v_call: TRBV4-2
j_call: TRBJ2-7
clone_size: NA
cdr3_length: 14
cdr3_aa: CASSHRAGNNEQYF
cdr3_nt: TGTGCCAGCAGCCACCGAGCGGGAAACAACGAGCAGTACTTC

d_call: TRBD1
v_call: TRBV5-4
j_call: TRBJ2-7
clone_size: NA
cdr3_length: 14
cdr3_aa: CASSPGTGSYEQYF
cdr3_nt: TGTGCCAGCAGCCCCGGGACAGGATCCTACGAGCAGTACTTC

d_call: NA
v_call: TRBV15
j_call: TRBJ1-6
clone_size: few
cdr3_length: 16
cdr3_aa: CATSRDSRALGSPLHF
cdr3_nt: TGTGCCACCAGCAGAGATAGCAGGGCCCTAGGCTCACCCCTCCACTTT

d_call: TRBD1
v_call: TRBV10-3
j_call: TRBJ2-7
clone_size: NA
cdr3_length: 14
cdr3_aa: CAISRQGAAGEQYF
cdr3_nt: TGTGCCATCAGTAGACAGGGGGCGGCAGGCGAGCAGTACTTC

d_call: NA
v_call: TRBV13
j_call: TRBJ2-6
clone_size: NA
cdr3_length: 17
cdr3_aa: CASSLVEGISGANVLTF
cdr3_nt: TGTGCCAGCAGCTTAGTGGAGGGAATCTCTGGGGCCAACGTCCTGACTTTC

d_call: TRBD2
v_call: TRBV11-2
j_call: TRBJ2-1
clone_size: NA
cdr3_length: 15
cdr3_aa: CASSLAGLAYNEQFF
cdr3_nt: TGTGCCAGCAGCTTAGCGGGACTAGCTTACAATGAGCAGTTCTTC

d_call: TRBD2
v_call: TRBV24-1
j_call: TRBJ2-3
clone_size: NA
cdr3_length: 18
cdr3_aa: CATSDGGPTSGRGDTQYF
cdr3_nt: TGTGCCACCAGTGATGGGGGACCCACTAGCGGGAGGGGAGATACGCAGTATTTT

d_call: NA
v_call: TRBV5-4
j_call: TRBJ2-7
clone_size: NA
cdr3_length: 14
cdr3_aa: CASRAPGSTYEQYF
cdr3_nt: TGTGCCAGCAGAGCGCCGGGTTCGACCTACGAGCAGTACTTC

d_call: TRBD2
v_call: TRBV6-2/TRBV6-3
j_call: TRBJ2-3
clone_size: NA
cdr3_length: 17
cdr3_aa: CASSYSFLAGSPDTQYF
cdr3_nt: TGTGCCAGCAGTTACAGTTTCCTAGCGGGAAGCCCAGATACGCAGTATTTT

d_call: TRBD2
v_call: TRBV15
j_call: TRBJ2-1
clone_size: NA
cdr3_length: 17
cdr3_aa: CATSGEPRLAGDNEQFF
cdr3_nt: TGTGCCACCAGCGGAGAACCGAGACTAGCGGGAGACAATGAGCAGTTCTTC

d_call: NA
v_call: TRBV14
j_call: TRBJ2-6
clone_size: NA
cdr3_length: 14
cdr3_aa: CASSPGGGANVLTF
cdr3_nt: TGTGCCAGCAGCCCGGGTGGGGGGGCCAACGTCCTGACTTTC

d_call: NA
v_call: TRBV7-2
j_call: TRBJ2-2
clone_size: NA
cdr3_length: 13
cdr3_aa: CASTRSRVGELFF
cdr3_nt: TGTGCCAGCACACGGTCCAGGGTCGGGGAGCTGTTTTTT

d_call: NA
v_call: TRBV7-9
j_call: TRBJ1-2
clone_size: NA
cdr3_length: 12
cdr3_aa: CASSSRRGGYTF
cdr3_nt: TGTGCCAGCAGCTCCAGACGCGGTGGCTACACCTTC

d_call: NA
v_call: TRBV7-2
j_call: TRBJ1-2
clone_size: NA
cdr3_length: 13
cdr3_aa: CASSSRQAYGYTF
cdr3_nt: TGTGCCAGCAGCTCAAGACAAGCTTATGGCTACACCTTC

d_call: TRBD1
v_call: TRBV6-5
j_call: TRBJ1-2
clone_size: NA
cdr3_length: 14
cdr3_aa: CASNQGQGFDGYTF
cdr3_nt: TGTGCCAGCAACCAGGGACAGGGATTTGATGGCTACACCTTC

d_call: NA
v_call: TRBV7-9
j_call: TRBJ2-1
clone_size: once
cdr3_length: 14
cdr3_aa: CASSSRAAYNEQFF
cdr3_nt: TGTGCCAGCAGCTCGAGGGCGGCCTACAATGAGCAGTTCTTC

d_call: TRBD2
v_call: TRBV5-4
j_call: TRBJ2-7
clone_size: NA
cdr3_length: 13
cdr3_aa: CASSLAGGDEQYF
cdr3_nt: TGTGCCAGCAGCTTGGCCGGGGGGGACGAGCAGTACTTC

d_call: TRBD2
v_call: TRBV23-1
j_call: TRBJ2-3
clone_size: NA
cdr3_length: 19
cdr3_aa: CASSPPGLAGDRGTDTQYF
cdr3_nt: TGCGCCAGCAGTCCTCCGGGACTAGCGGGAGATCGGGGCACAGATACGCAGTATTTT

d_call: TRBD1
v_call: TRBV28
j_call: TRBJ1-5
clone_size: NA
cdr3_length: 17
cdr3_aa: CASSFSPGQGVNQPQHF
cdr3_nt: TGTGCCAGCAGTTTCTCACCGGGACAGGGTGTCAATCAGCCCCAGCATTTT

d_call: TRBD1
v_call: TRBV7-2
j_call: TRBJ2-7
clone_size: NA
cdr3_length: 13
cdr3_aa: CASSLWTGYEQYF
cdr3_nt: TGTGCCAGCAGCTTATGGACAGGCTACGAGCAGTACTTC

d_call: NA
v_call: TRBV28
j_call: TRBJ2-6
clone_size: NA
cdr3_length: 18
cdr3_aa: CASSSPGGAGSGANVLTF
cdr3_nt: TGTGCCAGCAGTAGTCCGGGCGGGGCGGGCTCTGGGGCCAACGTCCTGACTTTC

d_call: NA
v_call: TRBV5-6
j_call: TRBJ1-5
clone_size: NA
cdr3_length: 14
cdr3_aa: CASSLAGSNQPQHF
cdr3_nt: TGTGCCAGCAGCTTGGCGGGAAGCAATCAGCCCCAGCATTTT

d_call: TRBD1
v_call: TRBV25-1
j_call: TRBJ2-2
clone_size: few
cdr3_length: 15
cdr3_aa: CASSEFTGGTGELFF
cdr3_nt: TGTGCCAGCAGTGAATTTACAGGGGGGACCGGGGAGCTGTTTTTT

d_call: TRBD1
v_call: TRBV19
j_call: TRBJ2-3
clone_size: NA
cdr3_length: 14
cdr3_aa: CASSIGRGPDTQYF
cdr3_nt: TGTGCCAGTAGTATCGGCAGGGGGCCCGATACGCAGTATTTT

d_call: TRBD2
v_call: TRBV3-1/TRBV3-2
j_call: TRBJ2-7
clone_size: NA
cdr3_length: 16
cdr3_aa: CASSQEALAGGYEQYF
cdr3_nt: TGTGCCAGCAGCCAAGAAGCACTAGCGGGAGGTTACGAGCAGTACTTC

d_call: TRBD1
v_call: TRBV9
j_call: TRBJ1-6
clone_size: NA
cdr3_length: 16
cdr3_aa: CASSVDLQGLDSPLHF
cdr3_nt: TGTGCCAGCAGCGTAGATCTACAGGGGTTGGATTCACCCCTCCACTTT

d_call: NA
v_call: TRBV10-3
j_call: TRBJ2-4
clone_size: NA
cdr3_length: 13
cdr3_aa: CAISEGEENIQYF
cdr3_nt: TGTGCCATCAGTGAGGGAGAGGAAAACATTCAGTACTTC

d_call: NA
v_call: TRBV11-3
j_call: TRBJ1-1
clone_size: NA
cdr3_length: 13
cdr3_aa: CASSLSGNTEAFF
cdr3_nt: TGTGCCAGCAGCTTAAGCGGGAATACTGAAGCTTTCTTT

d_call: NA
v_call: TRBV29-1
j_call: TRBJ1-2
clone_size: NA
cdr3_length: 11
cdr3_aa: CSVDSVEGYTF
cdr3_nt: TGCAGCGTTGATAGTGTTGAAGGCTACACCTTC

d_call: NA
v_call: TRBV19
j_call: TRBJ2-3
clone_size: NA
cdr3_length: 14
cdr3_aa: CASSTPGTTDTQYF
cdr3_nt: TGTGCCAGTAGTACCCCGGGTACCACAGATACGCAGTATTTT

d_call: NA
v_call: TRBV11-2
j_call: TRBJ2-5
clone_size: NA
cdr3_length: 16
cdr3_aa: CASSLDLPAGGETQYF
cdr3_nt: TGTGCCAGCAGCTTAGATTTACCGGCCGGGGGAGAGACCCAGTACTTC

d_call: NA
v_call: TRBV4-2
j_call: TRBJ1-2
clone_size: NA
cdr3_length: 14
cdr3_aa: CASSQGMGASGYTF
cdr3_nt: TGTGCCAGCAGCCAAGGAATGGGGGCCTCGGGCTACACCTTC

d_call: TRBD1
v_call: TRBV14
j_call: TRBJ2-7
clone_size: NA
cdr3_length: 15
cdr3_aa: CASSQARGTGYEQYF
cdr3_nt: TGTGCCAGCAGCCAAGCCAGGGGGACGGGCTACGAGCAGTACTTC

d_call: NA
v_call: TRBV25-1
j_call: TRBJ1-2
clone_size: NA
cdr3_length: 13
cdr3_aa: CASSEFNDYGYTF
cdr3_nt: TGTGCCAGCAGTGAATTTAATGACTATGGCTACACCTTC

d_call: NA
v_call: TRBV7-6
j_call: TRBJ2-2
clone_size: NA
cdr3_length: 16
cdr3_aa: CASSSGTQRATGELFF
cdr3_nt: TGTGCCAGCAGCTCAGGGACCCAGCGGGCCACCGGGGAGCTGTTTTTT

d_call: TRBD1
v_call: TRBV3-1/TRBV3-2
j_call: TRBJ1-6
clone_size: NA
cdr3_length: 16
cdr3_aa: CASSQEGGQGFSPLHF
cdr3_nt: TGTGCCAGCAGCCAAGAAGGAGGACAGGGGTTTTCACCCCTCCACTTT

d_call: TRBD2
v_call: TRBV29-1
j_call: TRBJ2-3
clone_size: NA
cdr3_length: 14
cdr3_aa: CSVATSGNTDTQYF
cdr3_nt: TGCAGCGTTGCCACTAGCGGGAACACAGATACGCAGTATTTT

d_call: TRBD2
v_call: TRBV7-9
j_call: TRBJ2-7
clone_size: NA
cdr3_length: 13
cdr3_aa: CASRLAGASEQYF
cdr3_nt: TGTGCCAGCAGACTAGCGGGAGCTTCCGAGCAGTACTTC